The entry below gives a single TCR beta chain sequence along with its context. These data originate in a study of Ad26.COV2.S vaccination and SARS-CoV-2 variants. The wider study: The authors gave Ad26.COV2.S intramuscularly, either once or twice 56 days apart.

As to treatment: roughly 19 received Ad26.COV2.S at low or high dose, single or two shots; roughly five received placebo; per-sample allocation not given. Samples came from day 63 after the first vaccine or placebo injection. Donation came from an adult in Boston who was aged 18-55 years. CDR1 is MNHEY, CDR2 SMNVEV, per germline (reference sequence). With V trimmed by 10 bases and J by 3 bases, 18 bases remained unmatched. CDR3 size: 17 residues. Sequencing used immunoSEQ multiplex PCR; TCRdb keeps in-frame clones, though not all of them. The sample contains around 300,000 clones, roughly 91% of which appear only once.

This chain links TRBV27 with TRBJ1-5; 7 bases are shared with TRBD1. This clonotype was obtained from a person aged 18-60 years who received the Ad26.COV2.S COVID-19 vaccine or a placebo. Here the sequenced sample was peripheral blood, taken in a trial of Ad26.COV2.S vaccine versus placebo. The DNA of the CDR3 is TGTGCCACCAAACCCGGGACAGACAATACCCTCAATCAGCCCCAGCATTTT. Protein product: CATKPGTDNTLNQPQHF.